These 23 T cell receptor beta chains were all obtained from the same sample, sequenced in a study of blood T cell repertoires in COVID-19. The method was immunoSEQ multiplex PCR; TCRdb's version includes in-frame clones alone and lacks a portion of them. The table lists 180,000 or so clones, around 90% of them singletons. What was sequenced was peripheral blood. The receptors come from a man aged 45-65 years with acute or convalescent COVID-19.

The V and J genes are TRBV30 and TRBJ1-1; D is uncertain. The CDR3 consists of 14 residues. The germline gives CDR1 GTSNPN, CDR2 SVGIG (reference sequence). Trimming stripped 8 bases from V and 6 bases from J, with 22 bases between. The CDR3 spells CAGLRGPNIPEAFF. The CDR3 bases are TGTGCCGGACTCCGAGGACCCAACATCCCTGAAGCTTTCTTT.

The gene calls are TRBV18 and TRBJ1-1, with D uncertain. In germline, CDR1 is KGHSH, CDR2 LQKENI. There are 13 residues in the CDR3. V dropped 5 bases and J dropped 4 bases, with 11 bases sitting between them. CDR3 nucleotides: TGTGCCAGCTCAAGTAAAACTGCCACTGAAGCTTTCTTT. Amino acids: CASSSKTATEAFF. The full variable domain, in which reference TRBV18 and TRBJ1-1 provide the parts outside the CDR3, is NAGVMQNPRHLVRRRGQEARLRCSPMKGHSHVYWYRQLPEEGLKFMVYLQKENIIDESGMPKERFSAEFPKEGPSILRIQQVVRGDSAAYFCASSSKTATEAFFGQGTRLTVV.

J is TRBJ1-5 and V is TRBV6-5, with TRBD1 matching over 8 bases. This CDR3 has 15 amino acids. Trimming cost V 8 bases and J 6 bases; bases outside gene matches: 12. From germline, CDR1 is MNHEY and CDR2 SVGAGI. CDR3 bases: TGTGCCAGCTCCGAACGGGCAGGGGGCCTTCAGCCCCAGCATTTT. It encodes CASSERAGGLQPQHF.

The CDR3 spells CASSQDPSGNQETQYF. DNA of the CDR3: TGTGCCAGCAGCCAAGACCCTAGCGGGAACCAAGAGACCCAGTACTTC. The chain couples TRBV4-2 to TRBJ2-5; 9 bases map to TRBD2. This CDR3 is 16 amino acids long. The J segment lost 0 bases and the V segment lost 0 bases, leaving 2 bases of the junction unmatched. The germline V gene encodes CDR1 LGHNA and CDR2 YNFKEQ.

This clone was counted between two and nine times. This chain joins TRBV18 and TRBJ1-1; 8 positions match TRBD1. In germline, CDR1 is KGHSH, CDR2 LQKENI. The CDR3 has 15 amino acids. V shed 3 bases and J 0 bases; nucleotides not matched to a gene: 3. The CDR3: CASSPGQVLNTEAFF. CDR3 sequence (DNA): TGTGCCAGCTCACCGGGACAGGTCTTGAACACTGAAGCTTTCTTT.

The CDR3 DNA reads as TGTGCCAGCAGTCGCACCGGGACAGGGTTCGGCACAGATACGCAGTATTTT. Its translation: CASSRTGTGFGTDTQYF. This chain uses TRBV6-2 or TRBV6-3 with TRBJ2-3; 9 bases are a match to TRBD1. CDR1 is MNHEY and CDR2 is SVGEGT in the germline V gene. There are 17 residues in the CDR3. V shed 5 bases, J shed 1 base, and the junction held 10 bases outside the gene matches.

The sample holds one count of this clone. V is TRBV10-1 and J is TRBJ1-1; 7 nucleotides match TRBD1. There are 13 residues in the CDR3. Trimming took 6 bases from V and 5 from J; bases not matched to a gene: 6. The germline gives CDR1 WNHNN, CDR2 SYGVQD (reference sequence). This chain's CDR3 is CASRGDSGTEAFF. In DNA form, the CDR3 reads TGCGCCAGCAGGGGGGACAGTGGAACTGAAGCTTTCTTT.

The rearrangement uses TRBV9 and TRBJ2-7; no clear D gene. There are 14 residues in the CDR3. Trimming removed 3 bases at V and 2 bases at J, with 12 bases between. Germline V CDR1 and CDR2: SGDLS, YYNGEE. The CDR3 coding sequence is TGTGCCAGCAGCGCGCGGATCGCACCCTACGAGCAGTACGTC. The encoded protein is CASSARIAPYEQYV.

This clone has just one count. The V and J genes are TRBV15 and TRBJ1-2, with 8 bases aligning to TRBD1. With V trimmed by 0 bases and J by 8 bases, 8 bases remained unmatched. The CDR3 length is 15 residues. Germline V CDR1 and CDR2: LNHNV, YYDKDF (reference sequence). The CDR3: CATSRDRQGARGYTF. The DNA of the CDR3 is TGTGCCACCAGCAGAGACCGCCAGGGGGCGCGAGGCTACACCTTC. The complete variable domain, with remaining parts taken from reference TRBV15 and TRBJ1-2, reads DAMVIQNPRYQVTQFGKPVTLSCSQTLNHNVMYWYQQKSSQAPKLLFHYYDKDFNNEADTPDNFQSRRPNTSFCFLDIRSPGLGDTAMYLCATSRDRQGARGYTFGSGTRLTVV.

V is TRBV27 and J is TRBJ1-4; D call uncertain. The CDR3 sequence is 12 residues long. CDR1 MNHEY and CDR2 SMNVEV come from the germline V gene (reference sequence). V was clipped by 4 bases and J by 8 bases, with 8 bases between them. In nucleotides, the CDR3 is TGTGCCAGCAGTTCCCTCGGGGAAAAACTGTTTTTT. Protein: CASSSLGEKLFF.

This clone was counted once. The chain joins TRBV6-5 to TRBJ2-5, with D possibly TRBD2 on 6 matching bases. The CDR3 sequence is 13 residues long. Trimming took off 6 bases at V and 1 base at J, with 9 bases between the two ends. CDR1 is MNHEY, CDR2 SVGAGI, per germline. The CDR3 nucleotides read TGTGCCAGCAGCCTCGGGAGCCAAGAGACCCAGTACTTC. It encodes CASSLGSQETQYF.

This chain joins TRBV19 and TRBJ2-1; D possibly corresponds to TRBD2 (5 bases). CDR3 length: 12 amino acids. CDR1 and CDR2 from the germline V gene are LNHDA and SQIVND (reference sequence). Trimming removed 7 bases from V and 9 bases from J, with 13 bases in between. The CDR3 bases are TGTGCCAGTAAACTAGGCTCTAGTGAGCAGTTCTTC. Translated, it gives CASKLGSSEQFF.

In DNA, the CDR3 is TGCAGCGTTGAAGATCTAAGACAGGGTGGCTACACCTTC. This gives the protein CSVEDLRQGGYTF. The chain employs TRBV29-1 and TRBJ1-2, with 7 nucleotides matching TRBD1. The CDR3 spans 13 residues. In germline, CDR1 is SQVTM, CDR2 ANQGSEA. J lost 7 bases, V lost 0 bases, and 5 bases had no gene match.

CDR3 nucleotides: TGCAGCGCTAGGCCGCGGGAGGGCACCGGGGAGCTGTTTTTT. It encodes CSARPREGTGELFF. The chain uses TRBV29-1 and TRBJ2-2; 9 nucleotides match TRBD2. V was clipped by 7 bases and J by 4 bases; unmatched bases: 7. CDR3 length equals 14 residues. The V gene's germline CDR1 is SQVTM and CDR2 ANQGSEA.

The V gene is TRBV6-6, the J gene TRBJ2-7; 10 bases map to TRBD1. With V trimmed by 4 bases and J by 6 bases, 3 bases remained unmatched. From germline, CDR1 is MNHNY and CDR2 SVGAGI (reference sequence). The length of the CDR3 is 13 residues. The CDR3 protein is CASSLRQGAEQYF. Written as DNA, the CDR3 is TGTGCCAGCAGTTTACGACAGGGGGCCGAGCAGTACTTC.

This chain connects TRBV5-5 to TRBJ2-7; no clear D. Trimming shortened V by 0 bases and J by 0 bases, and 4 bases separated the two germline ends. The germline CDR1 and CDR2 sequences are SGHKS and YYEKEE (reference sequence). There are 13 residues in the CDR3. The CDR3 sequence is CASSLGISYEQYF. CDR3 nucleotides: TGTGCCAGCAGCTTGGGTATCTCCTACGAGCAGTACTTC.

This chain links TRBV19 with TRBJ2-3, with 12 bases that match TRBD2. From germline, CDR1 is LNHDA and CDR2 SQIVND (reference sequence). This CDR3 region has 18 residues. V shed 4 bases, J shed 1 base, and the junction held 9 bases outside the gene matches. CDR3 amino acids: CASSTPSGRAGGTDTQYF. The CDR3 DNA follows: TGTGCCAGTAGTACCCCTAGCGGGAGGGCCGGAGGCACAGATACGCAGTATTTT.

This clone was seen only once. This chain links TRBV27 with TRBJ1-1, with 7 bases identical to TRBD1. From germline, CDR1 is MNHEY and CDR2 SMNVEV (reference sequence). This CDR3 contains 14 residues. After removal of 5 bases from V and 0 bases from J, the junction contained 3 bases not matched to a gene. The CDR3 protein is CASSDDRVNTEAFF. CDR3 coding DNA: TGTGCCAGCAGTGACGACAGGGTGAACACTGAAGCTTTCTTT.

This sequence joins TRBV9 and TRBJ2-1; 8 nucleotides align to TRBD2. The trim removed 3 bases at V and 10 bases at J, leaving 12 bases unmatched. Per the germline V gene, CDR1 is SGDLS and CDR2 is YYNGEE. The CDR3 contains 15 residues. In DNA, the CDR3 is TGTGCCAGCAGCGCAACATTTAGCGGGACGGGGGAGCAGTTCTTC. Translation gives CASSATFSGTGEQFF.

The chain employs TRBV12-2 and TRBJ1-6. TRBV12-2 is marked as a pseudogene. This CDR3 comprises 20 residues. CDR3 region: CASRLAGGFLSGKGDSPLHF. CDR3 sequence (DNA): TGTGCAAGTCGCTTAGCGGGGGGTTTCTTATCAGGGAAAGGCGATTCACCCCTCCACTTT.

V and J are TRBV11-3 and TRBJ2-5, with 8 positions matching TRBD1. Germline assignment: CDR1 SGHNT and CDR2 YENEEA. This CDR3 region has 13 residues. The J segment lost 4 bases and the V segment lost 4 bases, leaving 2 bases of the junction unmatched. Here the CDR3 DNA reads TGTGCCAGCAGCTCGACAGGGGTAGAGACCCAGTACTTC. It encodes CASSSTGVETQYF.

The genes are TRBV29-1 and TRBJ2-1, with a possible D match to TRBD2 (5 bases). Germline V gene data show CDR1 as SQVTM and CDR2 as ANQGSEA. The CDR3 is 15 amino acids. The V end was cut by 5 bases, the J end by 0 bases, with 14 bases between. CDR3 in DNA: TGCAGCGTTCCCAGCGGCCCTAGCTCCTACAATGAGCAGTTCTTC. This gives the protein CSVPSGPSSYNEQFF.

The CDR3: CASSISGGGGNQPQHF. The CDR3, as DNA: TGCGCCAGCAGCATTTCAGGGGGCGGAGGCAATCAGCCCCAGCATTTT. This chain connects TRBV5-1 to TRBJ1-5, with TRBD1 matching 8 bases. CDR3 size: 16 residues. J gave up 2 bases and V 4 bases, and 8 bases lay outside the gene matches. CDR1 is SGHRS and CDR2 is YFSETQ in the germline V gene.